A single sample is the source of the 28 T cell receptor beta chains below, sequenced in a study of blood T cell repertoires in COVID-19. Data came from immunoSEQ multiplex PCR; TCRdb stores just in-frame clones and leaves some out. Of about 190,000 clones listed, almost 90% were seen once; the top ten hold around 1.7%. Sequencing was carried out using peripheral blood. The source is a man aged 18-30 years with active or convalescent COVID-19.

This clone was recorded once. The V call is TRBV30, the J call TRBJ2-7; the match to TRBD1 covers 7 bases. V trimming: 1 base; J trimming: 2 bases; junction bases outside the gene matches: 2. The length of the CDR3 is 13 residues. Germline assignment: CDR1 GTSNPN and CDR2 SVGIG (reference sequence). The CDR3 region is CAWSADRAYEQYF. The DNA for the CDR3 is TGTGCCTGGAGTGCCGACAGGGCCTACGAGCAGTACTTC.

The genes are TRBV5-1 and TRBJ2-3; possible D gene TRBD2, 5 bases. Trimming left V 2 bases short and J 1 base short, with 8 bases between. The CDR3 covers 14 residues. Germline V gene sequence: CDR1 SGHRS, CDR2 YFSETQ. The CDR3 region is CASSFGLRTDTQYF. CDR3 in DNA: TGCGCCAGCAGCTTCGGACTGCGCACAGATACGCAGTATTTT.

This clone was detected only a few times. J is TRBJ2-4 and V is TRBV6-2 or TRBV6-3, with TRBD2 matching over 11 bases. The germline CDR1 and CDR2 sequences are MNHEY and SVGEGT. The CDR3 has 15 amino acids. J gave up 6 bases and V 5 bases, and 6 bases lay outside the gene matches. The CDR3 reads CASSDRLAGLNIQYF. CDR3 nucleotides: TGTGCCAGCAGTGACAGACTAGCGGGGTTAAACATTCAGTACTTC.

CDR3 nucleotide sequence: TGTGCCAGCAGTTTATCCTCGTTAGCGGGGGGATATAACACTGATACGCAGTATTTT. Encoded protein: CASSLSSLAGGYNTDTQYF. V is TRBV28 and J is TRBJ2-3; TRBD2 agrees at 10 bases. Per germline, CDR1 MDHEN and CDR2 SYDVKM. The V segment lost 1 base and the J segment 6 bases; nucleotides outside the gene matches: 16. The CDR3 has 19 amino acids.

The CDR3 protein is CASSSSGVDQPQHF. The CDR3 DNA sequence: TGTGCCAGCTCATCCTCCGGGGTGGATCAGCCCCAGCATTTT. The rearrangement joins TRBV18 to TRBJ1-5; D gene uncertain. The germline CDR1 and CDR2 sequences are KGHSH and LQKENI. The CDR3 loop spans 14 amino acids. Trimming removed 5 bases from V and 5 bases from J, with 13 bases in between.

V is TRBV12-3 or TRBV12-4 and J is TRBJ2-5; 9 bases are a match to TRBD2. The CDR3 length is 13 residues. V shed 2 bases, J shed 5 bases, and the junction held 0 bases outside the gene matches. In nucleotides, the CDR3 is TGTGCCAGCAGTTTACTAGCGGGGGAGACCCAGTACTTC. Its translation is CASSLLAGETQYF.

V and J are TRBV18 and TRBJ2-5; possibly TRBD1 for D (8 bases). Germline loops: CDR1 KGHSH, CDR2 LQKENI. The CDR3 sequence is 17 residues long. Trimming pared 4 bases from V and 2 bases from J, leaving 20 bases between. Here the CDR3 DNA reads TGTGCCAGCTCACGAAACGCACAGGGGGGGAATCAAGAGACCCAGTACTTC. Its translation is CASSRNAQGGNQETQYF.

This clone was recorded once. CDR3 in amino acids: CASSFGSGGTGELFF. The CDR3 nucleotides read TGTGCCAGCAGCTTCGGTAGCGGGGGCACCGGGGAGCTGTTTTTT. The chain recombines TRBV7-7 with TRBJ2-2; 9 nucleotides match TRBD2. Per the germline V gene, CDR1 is SSHAT and CDR2 is FNYEAQ (reference sequence). V shed 3 bases, J shed 4 bases, and the junction held 3 bases outside the gene matches. The CDR3 is 15 amino acids.

This clone was recorded once. The rearrangement links TRBV2 to TRBJ1-5; D is perhaps TRBD1 (5 bases). The germline CDR1 and CDR2 sequences are SNHLY and FYNNEI. V was shortened by 4 bases and J by 6 bases, with 16 bases between the two germline ends. The CDR3 is made up of 15 amino acids. The chain's CDR3 is CASSVRVPESQPQHF. The DNA of the CDR3 is TGTGCCAGCAGTGTCAGGGTGCCCGAGAGTCAGCCCCAGCATTTT.

The chain links TRBV27 to TRBJ2-7, with 8 bases matching TRBD2. After removal of 5 bases from V and 3 bases from J, the junction contained 9 bases not matched to a gene. The CDR3 totals 15 residues. In germline, CDR1 is MNHEY, CDR2 SMNVEV (reference sequence). The CDR3 reads CASSPRGGNVYEQYF. The DNA of the CDR3 is TGTGCCAGCAGTCCCCGGGGGGGGAACGTCTACGAGCAGTACTTC.

This clone came up once. The chain joins TRBV7-2 to TRBJ2-3; possible D gene TRBD2, 6 bases. The CDR3 runs 14 residues. Trimming removed 1 base from V and 6 bases from J, with 11 bases in between. Germline CDR1 SGHTA, CDR2 FQGNSA. The CDR3 here is CASSLGGVADTQYF. The CDR3 coding sequence is TGTGCCAGCAGCTTAGGGGGGGTAGCGGATACGCAGTATTTT. Based on the CDR3 plus reference TRBV7-2 and TRBJ2-3, the full variable domain is GAGVSQSPSNKVTEKGKDVELRCDPISGHTALYWYRQSLGQGLEFLIYFQGNSAPDKSGLPSDRFSAERTGGSVSTLTIQRTQQEDSAVYLCASSLGGVADTQYFGPGTRLTVL.

The chain uses TRBV15 and TRBJ2-2; D gene ambiguous. Deletions cut 11 bases from V and 0 bases from J, with 19 bases between. Germline V lookup: CDR1 LNHNV, CDR2 YYDKDF (reference sequence). This CDR3 has 16 residues. The CDR3 coding sequence is TGTGCCCTGGAAAGGCAGCGTGGTACGAACACCGGGGAGCTGTTTTTT. This sequence encodes CALERQRGTNTGELFF.

This clone was seen once. V usage is TRBV11-2 and J usage is TRBJ1-5; D is unclear. This CDR3 contains 14 residues. With 2 bases removed from V and 2 bases from J, the gap between germline ends came to 7 bases. In germline, CDR1 is SGHAT, CDR2 FQNNGV. The CDR3 protein is CASSLFGGNQPQHF. CDR3 sequence (DNA): TGTGCCAGCAGCTTATTCGGAGGCAATCAGCCCCAGCATTTT.

This chain links TRBV19 with TRBJ1-2; D unresolved. Trimming stripped 5 bases from V and 6 bases from J, with 10 bases between. The CDR3 is 12 residues long. Germline values: CDR1 LNHDA, CDR2 SQIVND (reference sequence). The CDR3 sequence: CASSRGVDGYTF. DNA of the CDR3: TGTGCCAGTAGTCGCGGGGTCGATGGCTACACCTTC.

This clone was observed a single time. The chain joins TRBV7-9 to TRBJ1-2; D possibly corresponds to TRBD1 (6 bases). The germline V gene has CDR1 SEHNR and CDR2 FQNEAQ (reference sequence). Deletions cut 1 base from V and 3 bases from J, with 15 bases between. CDR3 length equals 16 residues. The CDR3 sequence is CASSLEYAGVYYGYTF. The CDR3 region has the DNA TGTGCCAGCAGCTTAGAGTACGCAGGGGTATACTATGGCTACACCTTC.

The V and J genes are TRBV5-6 and TRBJ1-2; D is unclear. The CDR3 contains 15 residues. The germline gives CDR1 SGHDT, CDR2 YYEEEE. Trimming pared 0 bases from V and 3 bases from J, leaving 12 bases between. The chain's CDR3 is CASSLGLDQHYGYTF. DNA for the CDR3: TGTGCCAGCAGCTTGGGCCTAGACCAACACTATGGCTACACCTTC.

CDR3 residues: CASSLAPERRELFF. Here the CDR3 DNA reads TGTGCCAGCAGCTTGGCCCCAGAACGTAGGGAGCTGTTTTTT. The chain is built from TRBV5-4 and TRBJ2-2; no definite D call. Germline-derived CDR1 and CDR2 are SGHNT and YYREEE (reference sequence). Trimming took 0 bases from V and 9 from J, leaving 12 bases between them. The CDR3 extends over 14 amino acids.

The V and J genes are TRBV2 and TRBJ1-4; D gene unclear. V was shortened by 4 bases and J by 8 bases, with 14 bases between the two germline ends. CDR1 and CDR2 from the germline V gene are SNHLY and FYNNEI. There are 14 residues in the CDR3. Here the CDR3 DNA reads TGTGCCAGCAGTGCTTCAGGAGGAAGCGAAAAACTGTTTTTT. Its translation: CASSASGGSEKLFF.

The CDR3 sequence: CASTFRQGYLAEAFF. The DNA of the CDR3 is TGTGCCAGTACCTTTCGCCAGGGATATTTGGCTGAAGCTTTCTTT. The chain uses TRBV19 and TRBJ1-1; the D gene is possibly TRBD1 (5 bases). CDR3 length: 15 residues. Germline V lookup: CDR1 LNHDA, CDR2 SQIVND (reference sequence). Trimming removed 7 bases at V and 6 bases at J, with 21 bases between.

The chain joins TRBV4-2 to TRBJ2-7; the match to TRBD2 covers 8 bases. The V and J ends lost 2 bases and 2 bases, in that order; junction bases with no gene match: 8. This CDR3 contains 16 residues. Germline V gene data show CDR1 as LGHNA and CDR2 as YNFKEQ. CDR3 amino acids: CASSQLPRGRTYEQYF. Here the CDR3 DNA reads TGTGCCAGCAGCCAATTGCCCCGCGGGAGGACCTACGAGCAGTACTTC.

The chain recombines TRBV5-4 with TRBJ1-1; TRBD1 is a possible D gene (5 bases). The germline V gene has CDR1 SGHNT and CDR2 YYREEE (reference sequence). The CDR3 length is 14 residues. Trimming left V 4 bases short and J 0 bases short, with 10 bases between. This CDR3 is CASSEDILNTEAFF. CDR3 sequence (DNA): TGTGCCAGCAGCGAGGACATCCTGAACACTGAAGCTTTCTTT.

This clone appeared a single time. The chain joins TRBV4-1 to TRBJ1-1, with D unclear. Germline V gene lookup returns CDR1 MGHRA and CDR2 YSYEKL. V dropped 0 bases and J dropped 11 bases, with 16 bases sitting between them. The CDR3 is 14 residues long. CDR3 region: CASSQDPRRGMAFF. CDR3 nucleotide sequence: TGCGCCAGCAGCCAAGACCCGCGGCGCGGTATGGCTTTCTTT.

This chain connects TRBV19 to TRBJ1-1; 9 positions agree with TRBD1. Germline CDR1 is LNHDA and CDR2 is SQIVND (reference sequence). CDR3 length: 15 amino acids. Germline trimming cut 3 bases from V and 1 base from J; bases unmatched to any gene: 3. The CDR3 region is CASSIWTGANTEAFF. CDR3 nucleotide sequence: TGTGCCAGTAGTATCTGGACAGGGGCGAACACTGAAGCTTTCTTT.

The chain has TRBV18 and TRBJ2-7; 11 bases fit TRBD1. Germline V lookup: CDR1 KGHSH, CDR2 LQKENI. Unmatched junction bases numbered 5, after V lost 6 bases and J lost 1 base. CDR3 length: 15 amino acids. The CDR3 sequence is CASSTGQGVSYEQYF. The CDR3 DNA is TGTGCCAGCTCGACGGGACAGGGGGTTTCCTACGAGCAGTACTTC.

This clone was counted many times. The CDR3 DNA reads as TGTGCCAGCAGCTTACTAGCGGGAACAGATACGCAGTATTTT. It specifies CASSLLAGTDTQYF. This sequence joins TRBV7-9 and TRBJ2-3, with 9 bases identical to TRBD2. Germline-derived CDR1 and CDR2 are SEHNR and FQNEAQ (reference sequence). The CDR3 has 14 amino acids. V shed 2 bases, J shed 3 bases, and the junction held 0 bases outside the gene matches.

CDR3 DNA sequence: TGCGCCAGCAGCTTGGGGCCGGGACAGGGGGCGATTAACTATGGCTACACCTTC. Translation gives CASSLGPGQGAINYGYTF. The chain links TRBV5-1 to TRBJ1-2, with 12 bases lining up with TRBD1. V shed 0 bases and J 1 base; nucleotides not matched to a gene: 7. The CDR3 length is 18 residues. From germline, CDR1 is SGHRS and CDR2 YFSETQ.

The genes are TRBV5-1 and TRBJ2-5; D gene ambiguous. The CDR3 loop spans 13 amino acids. Deletions cut 1 base from V and 2 bases from J, with 6 bases between. Germline values: CDR1 SGHRS, CDR2 YFSETQ. CDR3 sequence: CASSLSSQETQYF. CDR3 DNA sequence: TGCGCCAGCAGCTTGTCGAGTCAAGAGACCCAGTACTTC.

The rearrangement uses TRBV6-2 or TRBV6-3 and TRBJ2-1; TRBD2 matches at 12 bases. Germline CDR1 is MNHEY and CDR2 is SVGEGT. The CDR3 is 20 residues long. V shed 0 bases and J 9 bases; nucleotides not matched to a gene: 18. The CDR3, as DNA: TGTGCCAGCAGTTACTCGCCACAGACTAGACTAGCGGGAGATTCTATTGAGCAGTTCTTC. This sequence encodes CASSYSPQTRLAGDSIEQFF.